The next 14 T cell receptor beta chains were all read from a single sample in a study of T cell repertoires in cytomegalovirus infection. MiXCR, applied by TCRdb to the reads, yields one record per CDR3 protein. The table shows fewer than 550,000 distinct CDR3 sequences, with 16% occurring only once. The sequenced material came from CD8+ T cells from PBMCs. Receptor source: a human donor in good health (CMV status not recorded). Some clones in this sample may be carry-over from other donors' samples.

This clonotype was seen only a few times. The genes are TRBV10-3 and TRBJ1-1, with a possible D match to TRBD1 (5 bases). This CDR3 spans 15 amino acids. The germline gives CDR1 ENHRY, CDR2 SYGVKD. The V end lost 0 bases, the J end lost 6 bases, and 14 bases lay between the germline ends. The CDR3 spells CAISESTQGEAEAFF. The CDR3 nucleotides are TGTGCCATCAGTGAGTCGACCCAGGGCGAAGCTGAAGCTTTCTTT.

This clonotype was detected many times. The CDR3: CASSGGETKNIQYF. The CDR3, as DNA: TGTGCCAGCAGCGGAGGGGAGACCAAAAACATTCAGTACTTC. The chain employs TRBV5-6 and TRBJ2-4; TRBD2 is a possible D gene (6 bases). The V end was cut by 4 bases, the J end by 2 bases, with 10 bases between. The CDR3 is 14 residues long. Germline V lookup: CDR1 SGHDT, CDR2 YYEEEE.

Many counts were recorded for this clonotype. This chain links TRBV7-9 with TRBJ1-2; D ambiguous. The CDR3 runs to 13 residues. Trimming removed 4 bases from V and 2 bases from J, with 8 bases in between. Germline V lookup: CDR1 SEHNR, CDR2 FQNEAQ (reference sequence). This chain's CDR3 is CASSSDGNYGYTF. CDR3 coding DNA: TGTGCCAGCAGCTCCGATGGGAACTATGGCTACACCTTC.

The rearrangement uses TRBV9 and TRBJ2-7; TRBD1 aligns across 9 bases. With 2 bases clipped from V and 5 bases from J, the junction kept 8 bases outside the gene matches. Germline CDR1 is SGDLS and CDR2 is YYNGEE. This CDR3 contains 15 residues. The CDR3 is CASSVSGTGPDEQYF. In DNA form, the CDR3 reads TGTGCCAGCAGCGTCTCCGGGACAGGGCCCGACGAGCAGTACTTC.

This chain connects TRBV7-9 to TRBJ1-6; D ambiguous. The germline V and J ends were trimmed by 0 bases and 6 bases, with 9 bases remaining between them. CDR1 SEHNR and CDR2 FQNEAQ come from the germline V gene (reference sequence). The CDR3 extends over 15 amino acids. CDR3 region: CASSLALPTNSPLHF. CDR3 DNA sequence: TGTGCCAGCAGCTTAGCCTTACCGACTAATTCACCCCTCCACTTT.

The chain uses TRBV7-3 and TRBJ2-5; 8 bases line up with TRBD1. Germline loops: CDR1 SGHTA, CDR2 FQGTGA. CDR3 length: 16 amino acids. V shed 3 bases and J 5 bases; nucleotides not matched to a gene: 11. This CDR3 is CASSFGSTGGNETQYF. For the CDR3, the DNA is TGTGCCAGCAGCTTCGGATCTACAGGGGGTAACGAGACCCAGTACTTC.

This clonotype has a count of ten or more. CDR3 sequence: CASHRGVRAGGELFF. The CDR3 DNA is TGTGCCTCCCATCGGGGAGTGAGGGCGGGGGGGGAGCTGTTTTTT. The chain combines TRBV12-3 or TRBV12-4 with TRBJ2-2, with D possibly TRBD2 on 6 matching bases. V lost 11 bases to trimming and J lost 8 bases, with 24 bases between them. This CDR3 has 15 residues.

There are a few counts of this clonotype. This chain links TRBV20-1 with TRBJ2-1; D not certain. CDR1 DFQATT and CDR2 SNEGSKA come from the germline V gene (reference sequence). Trimming cost V 2 bases and J 6 bases, with 14 bases left between them. There are 14 residues in the CDR3. The CDR3 bases are TGCAGTGCTAGATTCTTCACCCGTCGCAATGAGCAGTTCTTC. Protein product: CSARFFTRRNEQFF.

This clonotype was found many times. The rearrangement links TRBV7-2 to TRBJ2-5; D is uncertain. The CDR3 has 15 residues. V lost 6 bases and J 5 bases, leaving 19 bases between the germline ends. Germline lookup yields CDR1 SGHTA and CDR2 FQGNSA. The CDR3 here is CASRREEFWVETQYF. The CDR3, as DNA: TGTGCCAGCAGGAGAGAGGAGTTTTGGGTGGAGACCCAGTACTTC.

This clonotype was seen repeatedly, ten times or more. This chain links TRBV27 with TRBJ2-3; TRBD2 aligns across 8 bases. The CDR3 has 17 amino acids. The ends lost 1 base at V and 0 bases at J; junction bases unmatched: 6. Germline values: CDR1 MNHEY, CDR2 SMNVEV (reference sequence). This CDR3 reads CASSLLWTGGSTDTQYF. The CDR3 region has the DNA TGTGCCAGCAGTTTATTGTGGACGGGAGGGAGCACAGATACGCAGTATTTT.

This clonotype has ten or more counts. The CDR3, as DNA: TGTGCCAGCAGCATCCCAAGACTAGCAGGGGAGACCCAGTACTTC. As protein: CASSIPRLAGETQYF. The V and J genes are TRBV7-8 and TRBJ2-5; the match to TRBD2 covers 7 bases. Germline CDR1 and CDR2: SGHVS and FQNEAQ. The length of the CDR3 is 15 residues. The V segment lost 5 bases and the J segment 5 bases; nucleotides outside the gene matches: 11.

The sample holds a few counts of this clonotype. V is TRBV20-1 and J is TRBJ1-2; D unresolved. V lost 2 bases and J 7 bases, leaving 11 bases between the germline ends. Germline assignment: CDR1 DFQATT and CDR2 SNEGSKA (reference sequence). The CDR3 runs to 12 residues. The CDR3 is CSARPRTFGYTF. In nucleotides, the CDR3 is TGCAGTGCTAGACCCCGGACTTTTGGCTACACCTTC.

This clonotype showed up many times. This chain uses TRBV7-2 with TRBJ1-4; weak D call: TRBD1 (5 bases). The CDR3 extends over 17 amino acids. CDR1 is SGHTA, CDR2 FQGNSA, per germline. V was clipped by 1 base and J by 4 bases, with 16 bases between them. Written as DNA, the CDR3 is TGTGCCAGCAGCTTAGTGGGGGAGGGGTTGGGTAATGAAAAACTGTTTTTT. This gives the protein CASSLVGEGLGNEKLFF.

Many counts were recorded for this clonotype. The rearrangement links TRBV12-3 or TRBV12-4 to TRBJ2-7, with 8 bases matching TRBD1. The CDR3 extends over 15 amino acids. V lost 4 bases, J lost 2 bases, and 7 bases stayed unmatched. CDR3 bases: TGTGCCAGCAGTTACTCCGGGACAGGTACCTACGAGCAGTACTTC. Its protein product is CASSYSGTGTYEQYF.